A single sample gave rise to the 31 T cell receptor beta chains below, sequenced in a study of OX40 agonist ivuxolimab in advanced cancers. This table comes from immunoSEQ multiplex PCR, and its TCRdb copy is limited to in-frame clones, with some not included. The table records roughly 62,000 clones, just over 85% of them present only once. The sequencing here drew on CD4+ or CD8+ T cells sorted from blood, taken in a trial of the OX40 agonist ivuxolimab. All receptors come from an adult with an advanced solid tumor such as melanoma, head and neck, liver or kidney cancer.

The rearrangement links TRBV5-1 to TRBJ2-1; possible D gene TRBD2, 6 bases. This CDR3 region has 12 residues. Deletions cut 9 bases from V and 14 bases from J, with 21 bases between. Looked up from germline, CDR1 is SGHRS and CDR2 is YFSETQ. CDR3 protein: CAITSRISEEFF. The CDR3 DNA follows: TGCGCCATTACTAGCAGGATTTCGGAGGAGTTCTTC. The full variable domain, rest sourced from reference TRBV5-1 and TRBJ2-1, is KAGVTQTPRYLIKTRGQQVTLSCSPISGHRSVSWYQQTPGQGLQFLFEYFSETQRNKGNFPGRFSGRQFSNSRSEMNVSTLELGDSALYLCAITSRISEEFFGPGTRLTVL.

V gene TRBV6-5 combines with J gene TRBJ1-2, with 10 bases fitting TRBD1. The CDR3 spans 14 residues. The V segment lost 2 bases and the J segment 8 bases; nucleotides outside the gene matches: 5. Germline values: CDR1 MNHEY, CDR2 SVGAGI. The CDR3 region has the DNA TGTGCCAGCAGTTACGGGGACAGGGGTCGGGGCTACACCTTC. This encodes CASSYGDRGRGYTF.

This sequence joins TRBV7-8 and TRBJ1-1; tentative D call: TRBD1 (5 bases). V was trimmed by 5 bases and J by 0 bases, leaving 16 bases between them. The CDR3 sequence is 16 residues long. Germline V lookup: CDR1 SGHVS, CDR2 FQNEAQ. CDR3 sequence reads: CASSAGIPGVNTEAFF. DNA of the CDR3: TGTGCCAGCAGCGCCGGCATTCCGGGGGTGAACACTGAAGCTTTCTTT.

The CDR3 region is CASTKGAASQPQHF. The CDR3, as DNA: TGTGCCAGCACCAAGGGGGCTGCTAGTCAGCCCCAGCATTTT. V usage is TRBV7-8 and J usage is TRBJ1-5; 7 positions agree with TRBD1. The CDR3 totals 14 residues. Per the germline V gene, CDR1 is SGHVS and CDR2 is FQNEAQ. J was trimmed by 6 bases and V by 7 bases; bases with no gene match: 9.

The chain is built from TRBV25-1 and TRBJ1-5, with D unresolved. Germline V gene lookup returns CDR1 MGHDK and CDR2 SYGVNS. The CDR3 totals 14 residues. The V end lost 8 bases, the J end lost 3 bases, and 14 bases lay between the germline ends. The CDR3 coding sequence is TGTGCCAGCCAACCCCCGGTAGACAATCAGCCCCAGCATTTT. It specifies CASQPPVDNQPQHF.

V is TRBV27 and J is TRBJ2-3; TRBD1 agrees at 8 bases. Trimming removed 2 bases from V and 2 bases from J; junction bases left unmatched: 9. This CDR3 has 17 residues. Germline V lookup: CDR1 MNHEY, CDR2 SMNVEV (reference sequence). The CDR3 sequence is CASSLIGGTGNTDTQYF. The CDR3 nucleotides read TGTGCCAGCAGTTTAATTGGGGGGACAGGAAACACAGATACGCAGTATTTT.

The chain couples TRBV6-1 to TRBJ2-7; the match to TRBD1 covers 10 bases. CDR1 is MNHNS and CDR2 is SASEGT in the germline V gene. The J segment lost 3 bases and the V segment lost 6 bases, leaving 5 bases of the junction unmatched. The CDR3 has 14 amino acids. CDR3 amino acids: CASRRTGGIYEQYF. The CDR3 coding sequence is TGTGCCAGCAGGCGGACAGGGGGAATCTACGAGCAGTACTTC.

The gene calls are TRBV5-5 and TRBJ2-7; 7 positions agree with TRBD1. Per germline, CDR1 SGHKS and CDR2 YYEKEE (reference sequence). This CDR3 has 12 amino acids. After removal of 2 bases from V and 6 bases from J, the junction contained 2 bases not matched to a gene. The CDR3 DNA reads as TGTGCCAGCAGCTTCGACAGGGCCGAGCAGTACTTC. Residues: CASSFDRAEQYF.

The CDR3 protein is CASSLHRGNQPQHF. CDR3 DNA sequence: TGTGCCAGCAGCTTGCATAGGGGCAATCAGCCCCAGCATTTT. The V and J genes are TRBV5-7 and TRBJ1-5, with D hard to call. TRBV5-7 is an ORF, and what it does is uncertain. The CDR3 has 14 amino acids. V gave up 1 base and J gave up 2 bases, with 7 bases separating them.

CDR3 nucleotide sequence: TGTGCCAGCAGCTTAGAAAGTAGCGGCAGTCTCGGACAGTTCTTC. Its translation: CASSLESSGSLGQFF. The genes are TRBV7-8 and TRBJ2-1; possibly TRBD2 for D (6 bases). Germline V CDR1 and CDR2: SGHVS, FQNEAQ. V was trimmed by 1 base and J by 13 bases, leaving 20 bases between them. The CDR3 is made up of 15 amino acids.

This sequence joins TRBV7-9 and TRBJ2-3; D possibly corresponds to TRBD1 (5 bases). This CDR3 region has 12 residues. Germline CDR1 is SEHNR and CDR2 is FQNEAQ (reference sequence). The V and J ends lost 4 bases and 6 bases respectively, with 8 bases between them. The CDR3 sequence: CASSSPGDTQYF. The CDR3 DNA follows: TGTGCCAGCAGCTCTCCAGGGGATACGCAGTATTTT.

The rearrangement uses TRBV6-6 and TRBJ1-6; TRBD1 matches 9 bases. There are 16 residues in the CDR3. Germline values: CDR1 MNHNY, CDR2 SVGAGI (reference sequence). The ends lost 7 bases at V and 9 bases at J; junction bases unmatched: 13. As DNA, the CDR3 is TGTGCCAGCACCCACCAGGGGACAGGGCCTAGTTCACCCCTCCACTTT. It codes for CASTHQGTGPSSPLHF.

V and J are TRBV15 and TRBJ1-4; D might be TRBD1 (5 bases). CDR1 and CDR2 from the germline V gene are LNHNV and YYDKDF (reference sequence). Trimming took 2 bases from V and 8 from J, leaving 12 bases between them. The CDR3 runs 14 residues. CDR3 region: CATSRRQGSEKLFF. The CDR3, as DNA: TGTGCCACCAGCAGAAGGCAGGGATCCGAAAAACTGTTTTTT.

This sequence joins TRBV28 and TRBJ2-3; D might be TRBD2 (6 bases). The germline V and J ends were trimmed by 2 bases and 6 bases, with 15 bases remaining between them. From germline, CDR1 is MDHEN and CDR2 SYDVKM. The CDR3 covers 15 residues. CDR3 sequence: CASSLESGGDDTQYF. CDR3 sequence (DNA): TGTGCCAGCAGTTTAGAATCCGGGGGTGACGATACGCAGTATTTT.

CDR3 DNA sequence: TGCAGTGCGGAGAGGGGGAATGAGCAGTTCTTC. Its protein is CSAERGNEQFF. The J gene is TRBJ2-1, the V gene TRBV20-1, with D possibly TRBD1 on 6 matching bases. The germline CDR1 and CDR2 sequences are DFQATT and SNEGSKA (reference sequence). V was trimmed by 6 bases and J by 7 bases, leaving 10 bases between them. This CDR3 is 11 amino acids long.

The rearrangement links TRBV13 to TRBJ2-4; 10 nucleotides line up with TRBD2. CDR1 and CDR2 (germline): PRHDT, FYEKMQ (reference sequence). This CDR3 has 16 residues. V was clipped by 4 bases and J by 5 bases; unmatched bases: 8. Here the CDR3 reads CASSSYRTSGENIQYF. CDR3 in DNA: TGTGCCAGCAGCTCTTATCGGACTAGCGGAGAAAACATTCAGTACTTC.

This rearrangement joins TRBV5-1 to TRBJ1-2, with D hard to call. V lost 0 bases, J lost 1 base, and 13 bases lay in between. The CDR3 covers 16 residues. Germline V gene sequence: CDR1 SGHRS, CDR2 YFSETQ. The CDR3 region has the DNA TGCGCCAGCAGCTTGGGGGTCGGCGGACTTAACTATGGCTACACCTTC. This gives the protein CASSLGVGGLNYGYTF.

The V and J genes are TRBV28 and TRBJ1-2; D might be TRBD1 (5 bases). Germline CDR1 reads MDHEN; CDR2 reads SYDVKM. Trimming stripped 3 bases from V and 6 bases from J, with 11 bases between. The CDR3 contains 13 residues. The DNA of the CDR3 is TGTGCCAGCAGTTTGTCTAGGGGAAATGGCTACACCTTC. This sequence encodes CASSLSRGNGYTF.

The chain recombines TRBV7-3 with TRBJ2-1; D possibly uses TRBD1 or TRBD2 (5 bases each). With 5 bases removed from V and 2 bases from J, the gap between germline ends came to 16 bases. The CDR3 length is 16 residues. The germline CDR1 and CDR2 sequences are SGHTA and FQGTGA. CDR3 protein: CASSASRGDAYNEQFF. For the CDR3, the DNA is TGTGCCAGCAGCGCCTCTAGGGGAGACGCCTACAATGAGCAGTTCTTC.

V gene TRBV29-1 combines with J gene TRBJ2-5, with a tentative D call TRBD1 (6 bases). This CDR3 has 12 amino acids. Germline-derived CDR1 and CDR2 are SQVTM and ANQGSEA. Trimming stripped 7 bases from V and 2 bases from J, with 11 bases between. CDR3: CSGTGFQETQYF. In DNA form, the CDR3 reads TGCAGCGGAACAGGGTTTCAAGAGACCCAGTACTTC.

The rearrangement joins TRBV19 to TRBJ2-5, with a weak D call TRBD2 (6 bases). The CDR3 has 14 amino acids. CDR1 and CDR2 (germline): LNHDA, SQIVND (reference sequence). The V end was cut by 3 bases, the J end by 1 base, with 9 bases between. The CDR3 DNA sequence: TGTGCCAGTAGTATCGGGGGTAGCCAAGAGACCCAGTACTTC. It translates to CASSIGGSQETQYF. The variable domain in full, completed from reference TRBV19 and TRBJ2-5, reads DGGITQSPKYLFRKEGQNVTLSCEQNLNHDAMYWYRQDPGQGLRLIYYSQIVNDFQKGDIAEGYSVSREKKESFPLTVTSAQKNPTAFYLCASSIGGSQETQYFGPGTRLLVL.

The chain has TRBV5-1 and TRBJ2-2; 9 nucleotides match TRBD1. After removal of 6 bases from V and 5 bases from J, the junction contained 8 bases not matched to a gene. The CDR3 contains 15 residues. The V gene's germline CDR1 is SGHRS and CDR2 YFSETQ. This CDR3 reads CASTGQGRATGELFF. For the CDR3, the DNA is TGCGCCAGCACCGGACAGGGGAGGGCAACCGGGGAGCTGTTTTTT.

The V call is TRBV11-3, the J call TRBJ1-5, with 10 bases matching TRBD1. The CDR3 is made up of 14 amino acids. V lost 5 bases and J lost 9; bases outside the gene matches: 7. Germline values: CDR1 SGHNT, CDR2 YENEEA. CDR3 sequence reads: CASSPGQGERPQHF. The DNA for the CDR3 is TGTGCCAGCAGCCCCGGACAGGGGGAACGGCCCCAGCATTTT.

The chain is built from TRBV7-3 and TRBJ2-1; 10 bases align to TRBD1. J was trimmed by 0 bases and V by 5 bases; bases with no gene match: 16. CDR3 length equals 20 residues. From germline, CDR1 is SGHTA and CDR2 FQGTGA. CDR3 sequence (DNA): TGTGCCAGCAGCCCGACAGGGGGCCCGGCTAGATGGGACTCCTACAATGAGCAGTTCTTC. It specifies CASSPTGGPARWDSYNEQFF.

This clone was recorded only once. This chain links TRBV7-9 with TRBJ2-7; 12 bases are a match to TRBD2. The germline V gene encodes CDR1 SEHNR and CDR2 FQNEAQ (reference sequence). The V and J ends lost 5 bases and 7 bases, in that order; junction bases with no gene match: 3. The CDR3 runs 13 residues. CDR3 coding DNA: TGTGCCAGCAGCCCGCTAGCGGGAGGGGAGCAGTACTTC. Its translation: CASSPLAGGEQYF. Together with reference TRBV7-9 and TRBJ2-7, the CDR3 gives the full variable domain: DTGVSQNPRHKITKRGQNVTFRCDPISEHNRLYWYRQTLGQGPEFLTYFQNEAQLEKSRLLSDRFSAERPKGSFSTLEIQRTEQGDSAMYLCASSPLAGGEQYFGPGTRLTVT.

This chain joins TRBV9 and TRBJ2-7; no reliable D call. V lost 1 base and J 6 bases, leaving 11 bases between the germline ends. This CDR3 contains 13 residues. CDR1 and CDR2 from the germline V gene are SGDLS and YYNGEE. Written as DNA, the CDR3 is TGTGCCAGCAGCGTAAATCCCTGGGGCGAGCAGTACTTC. Translating gives CASSVNPWGEQYF.

This sequence joins TRBV7-2 and TRBJ2-2; maybe TRBD2 (6 bases). This CDR3 comprises 15 residues. V was clipped by 8 bases and J by 4 bases, with 17 bases between them. Looked up from germline, CDR1 is SGHTA and CDR2 is FQGNSA. CDR3 DNA: TGTGCCAGCGCAACAGGAGGGGCCGGCACCGGGGAGCTGTTTTTT. Protein product: CASATGGAGTGELFF.

This rearrangement joins TRBV7-8 to TRBJ2-5; D perhaps matches TRBD1 (5 bases). The CDR3 consists of 13 residues. V was trimmed by 5 bases and J by 5 bases, leaving 12 bases between them. The germline gives CDR1 SGHVS, CDR2 FQNEAQ. The CDR3 DNA reads as TGTGCCAGCAGCCAGCCCTCAGGGGAGACCCAGTACTTC. This sequence encodes CASSQPSGETQYF.

This chain uses TRBV18 with TRBJ1-2; D is unclear. V shed 1 base and J shed 6 bases, with 9 bases lying between them. The length of the CDR3 is 13 residues. The germline V gene encodes CDR1 KGHSH and CDR2 LQKENI. The CDR3: CASSPQGLDGYTF. The CDR3, as DNA: TGTGCCAGCTCACCACAGGGCTTGGATGGCTACACCTTC. Full variable domain (remainder filled in from reference TRBV18 and TRBJ1-2): NAGVMQNPRHLVRRRGQEARLRCSPMKGHSHVYWYRQLPEEGLKFMVYLQKENIIDESGMPKERFSAEFPKEGPSILRIQQVVRGDSAAYFCASSPQGLDGYTFGSGTRLTVV.

The chain uses TRBV19 and TRBJ1-3; D remains ambiguous. The V gene's germline CDR1 is LNHDA and CDR2 SQIVND (reference sequence). This CDR3 is 15 amino acids long. Trimming stripped 3 bases from V and 2 bases from J, with 11 bases between. The CDR3 sequence: CASSIQVSTGNTIYF. The CDR3 DNA reads TGTGCCAGTAGTATCCAGGTCTCAACTGGAAACACCATATATTTT.

The gene calls are TRBV11-2 and TRBJ2-1; 7 bases fit TRBD1. V lost 0 bases to trimming and J lost 3 bases; unmatched junction nucleotides: 8. There are 17 residues in the CDR3. Germline CDR1 reads SGHAT; CDR2 reads FQNNGV. In nucleotides, the CDR3 is TGTGCCAGCAGCTTAGAGGGGTGGGCAGGGGGCTACAATGAGCAGTTCTTC. Translating gives CASSLEGWAGGYNEQFF. The full variable domain, in which reference TRBV11-2 and TRBJ2-1 provide the parts outside the CDR3, is EAGVAQSPRYKIIEKRQSVAFWCNPISGHATLYWYQQILGQGPKLLIQFQNNGVVDDSQLPKDRFSAERLKGVDSTLKIQPAKLEDSAVYLCASSLEGWAGGYNEQFFGPGTRLTVL.